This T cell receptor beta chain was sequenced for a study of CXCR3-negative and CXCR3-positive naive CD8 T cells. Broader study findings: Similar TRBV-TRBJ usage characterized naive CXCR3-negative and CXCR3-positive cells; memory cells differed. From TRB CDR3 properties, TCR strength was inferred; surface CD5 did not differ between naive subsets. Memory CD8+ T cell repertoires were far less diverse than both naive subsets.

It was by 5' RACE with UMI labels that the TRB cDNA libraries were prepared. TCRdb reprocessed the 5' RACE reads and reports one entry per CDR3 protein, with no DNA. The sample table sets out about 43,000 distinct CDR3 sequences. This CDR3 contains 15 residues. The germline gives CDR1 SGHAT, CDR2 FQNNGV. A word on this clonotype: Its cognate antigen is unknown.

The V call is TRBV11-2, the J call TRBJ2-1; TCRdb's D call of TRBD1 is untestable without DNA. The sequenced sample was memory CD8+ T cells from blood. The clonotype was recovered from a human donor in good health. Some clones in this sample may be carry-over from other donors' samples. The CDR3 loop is CASSSPGYTVGEQFF.